This entry describes one T cell receptor (beta chain). Its antigen is as yet unknown. These data come from a study of T cell repertoires in cytomegalovirus infection. In the study overall: Public signatures in TCR beta pointed to CMV infection and matching HLA type. Notes on the study in general: Cumulative public TCR beta family frequency identified carriers of CMV plus the relevant HLA. HLA-C-restricted CMV clonotypes gave the most frequent clonotype in two of eight donors.

TCRdb passed the reads through MiXCR, listing each CDR3 protein once. Of 150,000 to 200,000 distinct CDR3 sequences in the sample, 28% were seen once. Germline V gene lookup returns CDR1 SGHTA and CDR2 FQGTGA. V shed 1 base and J 9 bases; nucleotides not matched to a gene: 1. The length of the CDR3 is 14 residues. Specimen: PBMCs. The J gene is TRBJ2-1, the V gene TRBV7-3, with 12 bases aligning to TRBD2. This receptor was obtained from a human donor in good health (CMV status not recorded). Some clones in this sample may be carry-over from other donors' samples. DNA for the CDR3: TGTGCCAGCAGCTTAAAGGGACTAGCGGGTGAGCAGTTCTTC. Its protein product is CASSLKGLAGEQFF. The full variable domain, rest sourced from reference TRBV7-3 and TRBJ2-1, is GAGVSQTPSNKVTEKGKYVELRCDPISGHTALYWYRQSLGQGPEFLIYFQGTGAADDSGLPNDRFFAVRPEGSVSTLKIQRTERGDSAVYLCASSLKGLAGEQFFGPGTRLTVL.